These 20 T cell receptor beta chains originate from one sample sequenced in a study of radiation and T cells in renal cell carcinoma. Time point meaning: baseline pretreatment blood. As for treatment: 15 Gy SBRT to primary tumor, nephrectomy 4 weeks later. Profiling relied on immunoSEQ multiplex PCR, and the TCRdb table lists in-frame clones only, not all of them. The sample holds about 160,000 clones, about 85% seen once. The material was blood, obtained from a patient whose treatment included radiotherapy and nephrectomy. The receptors here all came from a woman between 65 and 79 years old with renal cell carcinoma.

The chain uses TRBV6-1 and TRBJ2-7; D might be TRBD1 (5 bases). Germline V gives CDR1 MNHNS, CDR2 SASEGT. The CDR3 is 14 amino acids. V was trimmed by 9 bases and J by 4 bases, leaving 19 bases between them. Written as DNA, the CDR3 is TGTGCCAGTTCAGGGTGGGGAAAGACTTACGAGCAGTACTTC. Translating it yields CASSGWGKTYEQYF.

This clone appeared once. The chain uses TRBV5-4 and TRBJ2-6, with 7 positions matching TRBD1. The ends lost 2 bases at V and 0 bases at J; junction bases unmatched: 11. The CDR3 spans 19 residues. Germline lookup yields CDR1 SGHNT and CDR2 YYREEE (reference sequence). Written as DNA, the CDR3 is TGTGCCAGCAGCTTCCCAGAACCAGGGGGTGGCTCTGGGGCCAACGTCCTGACTTTC. It translates to CASSFPEPGGGSGANVLTF.

The chain is built from TRBV28 and TRBJ1-4, with 9 bases lining up with TRBD1. The CDR3 covers 16 residues. Per the germline V gene, CDR1 is MDHEN and CDR2 is SYDVKM. V shed 4 bases, J shed 10 bases, and the junction held 13 bases outside the gene matches. The DNA of the CDR3 is TGTGCCAGCAGTTCAATGCCGGGACAGGGTGGAGGAAAACTGTTTTTT. It yields the protein CASSSMPGQGGGKLFF.

The rearrangement joins TRBV6-5 to TRBJ2-1; TRBD2 aligns across 7 bases. CDR1 and CDR2 from the germline V gene are MNHEY and SVGAGI. The CDR3 length is 12 residues. With V trimmed by 4 bases and J by 7 bases, 1 base remained unmatched. The CDR3 sequence is CASSWGGNEQFF. The DNA for the CDR3 is TGTGCCAGCAGTTGGGGGGGTAATGAGCAGTTCTTC.

This chain's CDR3 is CASSLGPPWSYNEQFF. The CDR3 region has the DNA TGTGCCAGCAGCTTAGGGCCCCCCTGGTCCTACAATGAGCAGTTCTTC. The chain joins TRBV11-2 to TRBJ2-1; D is ambiguous. Trimming shortened V by 1 base and J by 1 base, and 11 bases separated the two germline ends. The CDR3 contains 16 residues. Germline V gene sequence: CDR1 SGHAT, CDR2 FQNNGV.

This sequence joins TRBV19 and TRBJ2-3, with TRBD2 identical over 9 bases. J lost 2 bases, V lost 5 bases, and 5 bases had no gene match. This CDR3 comprises 15 residues. The germline gives CDR1 LNHDA, CDR2 SQIVND (reference sequence). CDR3: CASSERGVNTDTQYF. The CDR3 DNA follows: TGTGCCAGTAGTGAGCGGGGGGTTAACACAGATACGCAGTATTTT.

The chain has TRBV5-1 and TRBJ1-2; 7 positions agree with TRBD1. The CDR3 covers 15 residues. Unmatched junction bases numbered 5, after V lost 1 base and J lost 2 bases. Germline assignment: CDR1 SGHRS and CDR2 YFSETQ. The CDR3 DNA sequence: TGCGCCAGCAGCTTGACAGGGGCCCCCAACTATGGCTACACCTTC. It yields the protein CASSLTGAPNYGYTF.

The V and J genes are TRBV5-4 and TRBJ2-5; 9 nucleotides match TRBD2. Germline-derived CDR1 and CDR2 are SGHNT and YYREEE (reference sequence). Trimming took 4 bases from V and 3 from J; bases not matched to a gene: 4. CDR3 length: 14 residues. The CDR3 region is CASSRTSEKETQYF. In nucleotides, the CDR3 is TGTGCCAGCAGCAGGACTAGCGAGAAAGAGACCCAGTACTTC.

The chain carries TRBV29-1 and TRBJ1-1; 9 bases are a match to TRBD1. The length of the CDR3 is 14 residues. The V segment lost 6 bases and the J segment 1 base; nucleotides outside the gene matches: 6. Germline assignment: CDR1 SQVTM and CDR2 ANQGSEA. In DNA, the CDR3 is TGCAGCGTGAGAGCGACAGGGGGGAACACTGAAGCTTTCTTT. Amino acid sequence: CSVRATGGNTEAFF.

This chain connects TRBV14 to TRBJ1-2; D not certain. Germline lookup yields CDR1 SGHDN and CDR2 FVKESK. V dropped 0 bases and J dropped 6 bases, with 20 bases sitting between them. The CDR3 totals 17 residues. The CDR3, as DNA: TGTGCCAGCAGCCAAGATTTTGGTACAGTCAACCAAGATGGCTACACCTTC. This translates into CASSQDFGTVNQDGYTF.

V is TRBV14 and J is TRBJ1-4, with 12 positions matching TRBD1. The CDR3 is 16 residues long. CDR1 is SGHDN and CDR2 is FVKESK in the germline V gene. J was trimmed by 7 bases and V by 0 bases; bases with no gene match: 3. This CDR3 is CASSQDRGQGAEKLFF. The DNA of the CDR3 is TGTGCCAGCAGCCAAGATAGGGGACAGGGGGCTGAAAAACTGTTTTTT.

The chain carries TRBV6-6 and TRBJ1-1, with D maybe TRBD1 (5 bases). The length of the CDR3 is 14 residues. V gave up 4 bases and J gave up 3 bases, with 12 bases separating them. Per the germline V gene, CDR1 is MNHNY and CDR2 is SVGAGI (reference sequence). CDR3 amino acids: CASSFGRGDTEAFF. CDR3 in DNA: TGTGCCAGCAGTTTTGGGCGAGGGGACACTGAAGCTTTCTTT.

This sequence joins TRBV19 and TRBJ2-4; 8 bases agree with TRBD1. The CDR3 runs to 16 residues. J was trimmed by 0 bases and V by 5 bases; bases with no gene match: 6. Germline V lookup: CDR1 LNHDA, CDR2 SQIVND (reference sequence). The chain's CDR3 is CASSASGQVAKNIQYF. The CDR3 DNA is TGTGCCAGTAGTGCCTCGGGACAGGTAGCCAAAAACATTCAGTACTTC.

V gene TRBV6-1 combines with J gene TRBJ1-5; D might be TRBD1 (6 bases). Germline-derived CDR1 and CDR2 are MNHNS and SASEGT. V was trimmed by 6 bases and J by 2 bases, leaving 11 bases between them. The CDR3 runs 14 residues. The CDR3 reads CASRVDSGNQPQHF. CDR3 in DNA: TGTGCCAGCAGGGTGGACAGCGGCAATCAGCCCCAGCATTTT.

The chain has TRBV5-1 and TRBJ2-3, with 7 bases matching TRBD2. Germline lookup yields CDR1 SGHRS and CDR2 YFSETQ. Trimming at V came to 4 bases and at J to 2 bases, leaving 13 bases not matched to a gene. The CDR3 has 17 amino acids. The CDR3 sequence: CASSLPGVAGLTDTQYF. The CDR3 DNA follows: TGCGCCAGCAGCCTCCCCGGGGTAGCGGGCCTCACAGATACGCAGTATTTT.

This chain joins TRBV29-1 and TRBJ1-3, with TRBD1 as a possible D gene (5 bases). Trimming removed 6 bases from V and 7 bases from J, with 19 bases in between. This CDR3 spans 14 amino acids. Germline CDR1 reads SQVTM; CDR2 reads ANQGSEA. The CDR3 protein is CSVLGTPGGNTIYF. CDR3 in DNA: TGCAGCGTCTTGGGGACTCCGGGAGGGAACACCATATATTTT.

The rearrangement joins TRBV7-9 to TRBJ2-7; 8 bases map to TRBD1. CDR1 is SEHNR and CDR2 is FQNEAQ in the germline V gene (reference sequence). Germline trimming cut 4 bases from V and 3 bases from J; bases unmatched to any gene: 8. CDR3 length equals 15 residues. The CDR3 DNA follows: TGTGCCAGCAGCTCCCGCGGGACAGGAGACTACGAGCAGTACTTC. Translated: CASSSRGTGDYEQYF.

The rearrangement uses TRBV18 and TRBJ2-5; maybe TRBD2 (5 bases). CDR1 and CDR2 from the germline V gene are KGHSH and LQKENI. The CDR3 is made up of 14 amino acids. Deletions cut 2 bases from V and 3 bases from J, with 10 bases between. The CDR3 sequence: CASSPTGMEETQYF. The CDR3 bases are TGTGCCAGCTCACCAACGGGGATGGAAGAGACCCAGTACTTC.

The chain recombines TRBV29-1 with TRBJ2-3, with D unclear. The CDR3 extends over 14 amino acids. The germline V gene has CDR1 SQVTM and CDR2 ANQGSEA. V lost 0 bases and J 1 base, leaving 8 bases between the germline ends. CDR3 coding DNA: TGCAGCGTTGAAGAACGAGCCCGCACAGATACGCAGTATTTT. This encodes CSVEERARTDTQYF.

The CDR3 nucleotides read TGTGCCAGCAGCCAAGTAACAGCGGGGGGGGGCACAGATACGCAGTATTTT. Protein product: CASSQVTAGGGTDTQYF. The V gene is TRBV4-2, the J gene TRBJ2-3; 10 bases map to TRBD2. After removal of 1 base from V and 1 base from J, the junction contained 5 bases not matched to a gene. The germline V gene encodes CDR1 LGHNA and CDR2 YNFKEQ. The CDR3 has 17 residues.